The clone carrying this TCR beta chain was observed many times. Its antigen is unknown. A J-beta primer mix and a sample-barcoded 5' primer were used in a second PCR of about 6 to 12 cycles. No fewer than 2.5 million CDR3-containing paired-end reads came from each sample. TCRdb processed the 5' RACE reads anew with MiXCR; each CDR3 protein has one entry. This repertoire shows hundreds of thousands of distinct CDR3 sequences, about 32% found once; its top ten account for 15%. Trimming pared 4 bases from V and 4 bases from J, leaving 14 bases between. CDR1 is SGHAT, CDR2 FQDESV, per germline (reference sequence). CDR3 length: 15 residues. This specimen comes from a study of blood T cells in healthy people across ages. Overall study results and limits: Nothing was known about donor CMV status, and this possibly confounded expanded clonotype changes. As age increased, TCR beta diversity per million T cells fell in a roughly linear fashion.

The chain uses TRBV11-1 and TRBJ2-1; the D gene is possibly TRBD1 (6 bases). Sequencing input: blood. The receptor was derived from a woman of 80 years or more in good health. Written as DNA, the CDR3 is TGTGCCAGCAGCTCACGGGACACTATATACAATGAGCAGTTCTTC. This sequence encodes CASSSRDTIYNEQFF.